The 2 T cell receptor beta chains presented below share a single source sample, sequenced in a study of Tregs in tolerant kidney transplant recipients (dated by TCRdb to between 2019 and 2020). Library method: the immunoSEQ multiplex PCR assay. TCRdb limited this immuneACCESS table to in-frame rearrangements with V and J called. A share of clones is missing; checked studies link under half to unresolved V genes, and the rest is unexplained. The sample data list 60,000 to 95,000 clones, and more than 95% of these were observed just once. Around 0.5% of the sample comes from the top ten. Reading the label with the study, this specimen's time point is: blood sample drawn before combined kidney and bone marrow transplant. The specimen comprised CD4+ T cells from blood, sampled before the transplant. The receptor set was obtained from a human donor who received a combined kidney and bone marrow transplant.

The chain links TRBV19 to TRBJ1-2; 10 bases are shared with TRBD1. The CDR3 sequence is 16 residues long. With 5 bases clipped from V and 4 bases from J, the junction kept 10 bases outside the gene matches. From germline, CDR1 is LNHDA and CDR2 SQIVND (reference sequence). CDR3 coding DNA: TGTGCCAGTAGTCCGCGGACAGGGGGGCCCGTCTATGGCTACACCTTC. This gives the protein CASSPRTGGPVYGYTF. Filled out from reference TRBV19 and TRBJ1-2, the complete variable domain reads DGGITQSPKYLFRKEGQNVTLSCEQNLNHDAMYWYRQDPGQGLRLIYYSQIVNDFQKGDIAEGYSVSREKKESFPLTVTSAQKNPTAFYLCASSPRTGGPVYGYTFGSGTRLTVV.

The J gene is TRBJ2-1, the V gene TRBV6-6; 11 bases agree with TRBD2. The V and J ends lost 10 bases and 4 bases, in that order; junction bases with no gene match: 6. Germline V gives CDR1 MNHNY, CDR2 SVGAGI (reference sequence). The CDR3 is 14 amino acids. CDR3 in amino acids: CATEGTSGYNEQFF. Written as DNA, the CDR3 is TGTGCCACGGAGGGGACTAGCGGTTACAATGAGCAGTTCTTC.